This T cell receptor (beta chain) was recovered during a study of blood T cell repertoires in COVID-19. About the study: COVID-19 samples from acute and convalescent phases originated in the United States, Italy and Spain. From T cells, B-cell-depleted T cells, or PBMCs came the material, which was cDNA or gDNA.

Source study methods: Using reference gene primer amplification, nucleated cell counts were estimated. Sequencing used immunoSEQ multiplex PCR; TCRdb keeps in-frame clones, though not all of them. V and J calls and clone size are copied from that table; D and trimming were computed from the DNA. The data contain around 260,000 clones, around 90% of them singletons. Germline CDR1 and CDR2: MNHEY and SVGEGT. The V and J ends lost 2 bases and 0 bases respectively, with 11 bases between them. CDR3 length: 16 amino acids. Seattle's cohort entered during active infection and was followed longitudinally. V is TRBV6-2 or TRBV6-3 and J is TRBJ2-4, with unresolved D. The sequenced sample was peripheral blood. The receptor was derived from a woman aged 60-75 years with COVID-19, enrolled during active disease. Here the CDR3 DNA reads TGTGCCAGCAGTTACGTTGCCAGTCTAGCCAAAAACATTCAGTACTTC. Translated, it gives CASSYVASLAKNIQYF.